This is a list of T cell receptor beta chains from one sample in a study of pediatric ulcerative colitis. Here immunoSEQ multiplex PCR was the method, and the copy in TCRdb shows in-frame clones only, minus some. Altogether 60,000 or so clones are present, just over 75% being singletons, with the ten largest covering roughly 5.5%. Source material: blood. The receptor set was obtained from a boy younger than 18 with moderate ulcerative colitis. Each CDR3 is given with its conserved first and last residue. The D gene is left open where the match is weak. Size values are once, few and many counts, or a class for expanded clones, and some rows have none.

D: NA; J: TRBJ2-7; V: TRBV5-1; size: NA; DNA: TGCGCCAGCAGCCGCCGGGACGAGCAGTACTTC; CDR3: CASSRRDEQYF
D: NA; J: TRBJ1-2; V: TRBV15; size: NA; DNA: TGTGCCACCAGCAGGTACAGGGTTAACTATGGCTACACCTTC; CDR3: CATSRYRVNYGYTF
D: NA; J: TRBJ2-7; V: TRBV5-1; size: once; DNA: TGCGCCAGCAGCTTGGCCAGCCAATTCTACGAGCAGTACTTC; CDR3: CASSLASQFYEQYF
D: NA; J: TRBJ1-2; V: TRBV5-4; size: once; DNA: TGTGCCAGCAGCAGCTTGAATCCAGGGAGCGATGGCTACACCTTC; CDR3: CASSSLNPGSDGYTF
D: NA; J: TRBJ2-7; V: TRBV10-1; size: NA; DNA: TGCGCCAGCAGTAGACCGGGCTACGAGCAGTACTTC; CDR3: CASSRPGYEQYF
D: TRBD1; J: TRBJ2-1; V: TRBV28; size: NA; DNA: TGTGCCAGCAGTTTATCGGACAGGGAGGATGAGCAGTTCTTC; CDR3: CASSLSDREDEQFF
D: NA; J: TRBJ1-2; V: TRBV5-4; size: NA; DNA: TGTGCCAGCAGCTTGTCGAACTTACCCTATGGCTACACCTTC; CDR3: CASSLSNLPYGYTF
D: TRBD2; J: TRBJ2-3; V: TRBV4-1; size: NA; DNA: TGCGCCAGCAGCGGAATGTTGACTAGCGGGAGGGCCTCTACGCAGTATTTT; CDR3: CASSGMLTSGRASTQYF
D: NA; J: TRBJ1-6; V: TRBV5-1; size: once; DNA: TGCGCCAGCAGCTTGGGCTTTATCAAGAGCTCCTATAATTCACCCCTCCACTTT; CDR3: CASSLGFIKSSYNSPLHF
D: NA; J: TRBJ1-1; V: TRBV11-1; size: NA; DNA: TGTGCCAGCAGCTTAAAGGAGACCACCCCCCGGGGTACTGAAGCTTTCTTT; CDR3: CASSLKETTPRGTEAFF
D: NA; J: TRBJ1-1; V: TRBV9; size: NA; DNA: TGTGCCAGCAGCGTAAGTCCAGGGGTTTCCATGAACACTGAAGCTTTCTTT; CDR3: CASSVSPGVSMNTEAFF
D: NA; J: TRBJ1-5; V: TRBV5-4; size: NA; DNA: TGTGCCAGCAGCAAACGGACAGACTATAGCAATCAGCCCCAGCATTTT; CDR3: CASSKRTDYSNQPQHF
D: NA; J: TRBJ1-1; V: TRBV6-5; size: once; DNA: TGTGCCAGCAGTTACTCGTCCAGGGGCTTCTCTGAAGCTTTCTTT; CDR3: CASSYSSRGFSEAFF
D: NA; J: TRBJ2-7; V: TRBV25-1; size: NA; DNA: TGTGCCAGCAGTGAAATTCATTACGAGCAGTACTTC; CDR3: CASSEIHYEQYF
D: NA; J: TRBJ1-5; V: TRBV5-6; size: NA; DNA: TGTGCCAGCAGCTTGGCCACCGGTGGCAATCAGCCCCAGCATTTT; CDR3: CASSLATGGNQPQHF
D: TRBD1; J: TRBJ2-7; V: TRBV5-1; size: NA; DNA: TGCGCCAGCAGCCTTAACGTACAGGGGTTTACGGACGAGCAGTACTTC; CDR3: CASSLNVQGFTDEQYF
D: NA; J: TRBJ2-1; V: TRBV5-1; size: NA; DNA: TGCGCCAGCAGCTTGGCCCCCGACGGGGGTAGAGGTGAGCAGTTCTTC; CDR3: CASSLAPDGGRGEQFF